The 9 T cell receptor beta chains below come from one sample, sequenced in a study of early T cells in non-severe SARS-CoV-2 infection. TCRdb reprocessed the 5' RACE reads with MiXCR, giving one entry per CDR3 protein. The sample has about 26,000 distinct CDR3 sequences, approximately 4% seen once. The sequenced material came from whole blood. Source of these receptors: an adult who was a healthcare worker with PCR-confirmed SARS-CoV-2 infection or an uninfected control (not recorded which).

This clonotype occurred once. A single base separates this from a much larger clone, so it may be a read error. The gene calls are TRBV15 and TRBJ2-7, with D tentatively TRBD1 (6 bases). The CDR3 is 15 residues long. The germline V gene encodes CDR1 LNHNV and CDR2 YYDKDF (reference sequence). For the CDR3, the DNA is TGTGCCACCAGCAGAGGCAGGGGCGGTCTCTACGAGCAGTGCTTC. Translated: CATSRGRGGLYEQCF.

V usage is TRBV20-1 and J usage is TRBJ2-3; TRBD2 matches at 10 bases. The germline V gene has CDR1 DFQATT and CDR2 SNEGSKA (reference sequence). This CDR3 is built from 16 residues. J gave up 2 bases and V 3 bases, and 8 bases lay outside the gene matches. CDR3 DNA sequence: TGCAGTGCTAGGGGAGTAGCGGGGGGCTACACAGATACGCAGTATTTT. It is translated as CSARGVAGGYTDTQYF.

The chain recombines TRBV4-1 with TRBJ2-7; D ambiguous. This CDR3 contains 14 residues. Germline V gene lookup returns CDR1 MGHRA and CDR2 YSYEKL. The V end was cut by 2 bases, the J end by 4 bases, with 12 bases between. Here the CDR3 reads CASSQYSSGYEQYF. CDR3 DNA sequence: TGCGCCAGCAGCCAATATTCCTCCGGGTACGAGCAGTACTTC.

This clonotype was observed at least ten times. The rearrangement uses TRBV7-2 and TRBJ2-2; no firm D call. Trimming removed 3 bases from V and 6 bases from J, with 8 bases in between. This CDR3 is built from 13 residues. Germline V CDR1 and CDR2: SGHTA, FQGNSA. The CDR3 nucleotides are TGTGCCAGCAGCTTGAAGGGCGCCGGGGAGCTGTTTTTT. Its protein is CASSLKGAGELFF.

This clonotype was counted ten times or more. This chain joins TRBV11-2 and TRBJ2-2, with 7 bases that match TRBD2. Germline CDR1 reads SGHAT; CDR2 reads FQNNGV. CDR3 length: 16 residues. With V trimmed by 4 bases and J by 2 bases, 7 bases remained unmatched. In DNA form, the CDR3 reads TGTGCCAGCAGCTCTCGGGGGAGGGCCAACACCGGGGAGCTGTTTTTT. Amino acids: CASSSRGRANTGELFF.

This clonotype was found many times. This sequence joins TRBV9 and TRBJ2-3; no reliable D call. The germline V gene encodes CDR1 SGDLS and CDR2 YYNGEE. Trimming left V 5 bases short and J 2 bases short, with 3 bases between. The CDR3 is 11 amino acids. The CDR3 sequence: CASSFTDTQYF. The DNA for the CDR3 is TGTGCCAGCAGTTTCACAGATACGCAGTATTTT.

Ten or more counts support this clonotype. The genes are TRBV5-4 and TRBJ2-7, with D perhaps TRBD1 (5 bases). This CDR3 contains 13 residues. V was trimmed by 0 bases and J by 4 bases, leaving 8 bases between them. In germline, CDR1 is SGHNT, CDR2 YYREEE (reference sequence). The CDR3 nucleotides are TGTGCCAGCAGCTTGGCCCCAGGGTACGAGCAGTACTTC. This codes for CASSLAPGYEQYF.

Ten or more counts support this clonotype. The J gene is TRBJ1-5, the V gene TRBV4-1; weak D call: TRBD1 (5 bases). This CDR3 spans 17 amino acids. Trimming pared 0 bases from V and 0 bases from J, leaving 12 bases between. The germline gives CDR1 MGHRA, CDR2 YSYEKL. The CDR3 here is CASSQDPEGLSNQPQHF. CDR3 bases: TGCGCCAGCAGCCAAGACCCTGAGGGACTTAGCAATCAGCCCCAGCATTTT.

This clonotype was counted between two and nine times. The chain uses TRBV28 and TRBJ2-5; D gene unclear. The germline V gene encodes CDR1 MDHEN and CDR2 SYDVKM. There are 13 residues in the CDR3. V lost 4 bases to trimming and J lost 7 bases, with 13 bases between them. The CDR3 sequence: CASSSPTYGTQYF. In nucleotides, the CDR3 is TGTGCCAGCAGTTCGCCGACCTACGGGACCCAGTACTTC.